The T cell receptor (beta chain) under discussion was sequenced for a study of OX40 agonist ivuxolimab in advanced cancers. Data came from immunoSEQ multiplex PCR; TCRdb stores just in-frame clones and leaves some out. The table lists about 61,000 clones, around 90% of them singletons. This CDR3 has 16 amino acids. Germline CDR1 LGHNA, CDR2 YNFKEQ. V lost 5 bases to trimming and J lost 3 bases; unmatched junction nucleotides: 11. This TCR came from an adult with an advanced solid tumor such as melanoma, head and neck, liver or kidney cancer. The chain uses TRBV4-2 and TRBJ2-7, with 9 bases aligning to TRBD2. Sequencing used CD4+ or CD8+ T cells sorted from blood, obtained in a trial of the OX40 agonist ivuxolimab. The CDR3 loop reads CASSSGGPSGDYEQYF. Here the CDR3 DNA reads TGTGCCAGCAGCTCGGGGGGTCCTAGCGGGGACTACGAGCAGTACTTC.